Below, 24 T cell receptor beta chains from the same sample are listed, as sequenced in a study of blood T cell repertoires in COVID-19 (TCRdb year 2020). Library preparation was by the immunoSEQ multiplex PCR assay. The table was pulled from immuneACCESS by TCRdb, which kept in-frame rearrangements only. Such tables lose some clones; where checked, under half of the loss comes from unresolved V genes, and the rest has no known cause. This sample gives about 160,000 clones in total; roughly 87% of them show up just once. The leading ten clones occupy about 7% of the sample. Sequences were obtained from PBMCs or T cells enriched from blood (not recorded which). These TCRs come from a woman in her forties or fifties who had recovered from COVID-19.

This sequence joins TRBV18 and TRBJ1-1; 7 positions agree with TRBD1. The V segment lost 5 bases and the J segment 4 bases; nucleotides outside the gene matches: 10. CDR3 size: 15 residues. Germline CDR1 is KGHSH and CDR2 is LQKENI. The CDR3 region has the DNA TGTGCCAGCTCAACGAACGTAGACAGGGTCACTGAAGCTTTCTTT. Its protein is CASSTNVDRVTEAFF.

The genes are TRBV27 and TRBJ2-7, with TRBD1 identical over 9 bases. V shed 5 bases and J 1 base; nucleotides not matched to a gene: 3. This CDR3 region has 14 residues. Germline CDR1 MNHEY, CDR2 SMNVEV (reference sequence). The CDR3 reads CASSGTGRSYEQYF. In DNA form, the CDR3 reads TGTGCCAGCAGTGGGACAGGGCGATCCTACGAGCAGTACTTC.

V gene TRBV28 combines with J gene TRBJ1-4; D is ambiguous. This CDR3 contains 15 residues. CDR1 and CDR2 from the germline V gene are MDHEN and SYDVKM. The germline V and J ends were trimmed by 5 bases and 7 bases, with 17 bases remaining between them. The CDR3 spells CASSTSEESGEKLFF. The CDR3 nucleotides read TGTGCCAGCAGTACTTCCGAAGAGAGCGGTGAAAAACTGTTTTTT.

V is TRBV6-5 and J is TRBJ1-5; D is undetermined. The CDR3 totals 13 residues. From germline, CDR1 is MNHEY and CDR2 SVGAGI. Trimming took off 0 bases at V and 5 bases at J, with 5 bases between the two ends. CDR3 sequence reads: CASSYSPYQPQHF. DNA of the CDR3: TGTGCCAGCAGTTACTCCCCATATCAGCCCCAGCATTTT.

The chain has TRBV4-2 and TRBJ2-1; TRBD2 matches 11 bases. The CDR3 is 16 amino acids. V lost 1 base and J lost 6; bases outside the gene matches: 5. The germline CDR1 and CDR2 sequences are LGHNA and YNFKEQ. The CDR3 sequence is CASSQGDGTSGNEQFF. In DNA, the CDR3 is TGTGCCAGCAGCCAAGGAGACGGGACTAGCGGCAATGAGCAGTTCTTC.

The chain joins TRBV21-1 to TRBJ2-5; TRBD2 is taken as the D call from the table, unchecked against the DNA. TRBV21-1 has pseudogene status. CDR3 length: 20 residues. CDR3 region: CASSKDRAQRTSGVGETQYF. The CDR3 coding sequence is TGTGCCAGCAGCAAAGACAGGGCCCAGCGGACTAGCGGAGTGGGAGAGACCCAGTACTTC.

This rearrangement joins TRBV28 to TRBJ1-2; D is perhaps TRBD1 (6 bases). V lost 3 bases to trimming and J lost 0 bases, with 17 bases between them. CDR3 length: 17 amino acids. CDR1 is MDHEN, CDR2 SYDVKM, per germline. CDR3 protein: CASSLSGVNPSNYGYTF. The DNA of the CDR3 is TGTGCCAGCAGTTTGTCAGGGGTGAATCCCTCTAACTATGGCTACACCTTC.

This chain joins TRBV3-1 (or the pseudogene TRBV3-2) and TRBJ2-7; TRBD1 matches at 10 bases. CDR3 length equals 15 residues. V lost 1 base and J lost 4; bases outside the gene matches: 4. Germline V gene sequence: CDR1 LGHDT, CDR2 YNNKEL (reference sequence). The CDR3 loop is CASSQGPGQGYEQYF. DNA of the CDR3: TGTGCCAGCAGCCAAGGGCCGGGACAGGGGTACGAGCAGTACTTC.

The chain uses TRBV6-5 and TRBJ1-1, with a possible D match to TRBD1 (5 bases). The germline gives CDR1 MNHEY, CDR2 SVGAGI. This CDR3 contains 14 residues. Trimming shortened V by 4 bases and J by 1 base, and 10 bases separated the two germline ends. The CDR3 reads CASSWRDQNTEAFF. CDR3 nucleotide sequence: TGTGCCAGCAGTTGGAGGGACCAGAACACTGAAGCTTTCTTT.

The chain couples TRBV10-3 to TRBJ1-2, with 7 bases identical to TRBD1. Germline V gene sequence: CDR1 ENHRY, CDR2 SYGVKD. Unmatched junction bases numbered 0, after V lost 2 bases and J lost 3 bases. The length of the CDR3 is 13 residues. The CDR3 DNA follows: TGTGCCATCAGTGAGACAGGGGACTATGGCTACACCTTC. Amino acid sequence: CAISETGDYGYTF.

In DNA, the CDR3 is TGTGCCAGCAGTTACCCTGCTGCTGGGGACAGGGGTGAGCAGTACTTC. Translation gives CASSYPAAGDRGEQYF. This chain links TRBV6-6 with TRBJ2-7; 10 bases align to TRBD1. Unmatched junction bases numbered 11, after V lost 2 bases and J lost 7 bases. CDR1 is MNHNY, CDR2 SVGAGI, per germline (reference sequence). CDR3 length equals 16 residues.

The chain is built from TRBV2 and TRBJ1-1; 9 positions match TRBD1. Trimming took 2 bases from V and 5 from J; bases not matched to a gene: 9. This CDR3 has 16 residues. The germline V gene has CDR1 SNHLY and CDR2 FYNNEI. CDR3 bases: TGTGCCAGCAGTGAAAACGGGGGACAGGGTGGAACTGAAGCTTTCTTT. It is translated as CASSENGGQGGTEAFF.

V is TRBV7-9 and J is TRBJ2-2; 8 nucleotides align to TRBD1. Trimming cost V 8 bases and J 1 base; bases outside gene matches: 3. The CDR3 has 14 amino acids. Germline V lookup: CDR1 SEHNR, CDR2 FQNEAQ (reference sequence). The CDR3 loop is CASSTGGNTGELFF. The CDR3 bases are TGTGCCAGCTCAACAGGGGGGAACACCGGGGAGCTGTTTTTT.

The rearrangement joins TRBV18 to TRBJ1-6; the match to TRBD1 covers 7 bases. The germline V gene has CDR1 KGHSH and CDR2 LQKENI. The V segment lost 3 bases and the J segment 7 bases; nucleotides outside the gene matches: 6. The CDR3 has 15 amino acids. The CDR3 DNA reads as TGTGCCAGCTCACCCTCCGGGACAGACAATTCACCCCTCCACTTT. Translating it yields CASSPSGTDNSPLHF.

This clone appeared a single time. The CDR3 here is CASRLLDTGELFF. DNA for the CDR3: TGTGCCAGCAGGCTTCTAGACACCGGGGAGCTGTTTTTT. The genes are TRBV2 and TRBJ2-2; D call uncertain. The CDR3 is 13 residues long. Trimming pared 6 bases from V and 3 bases from J, leaving 8 bases between. Germline V lookup: CDR1 SNHLY, CDR2 FYNNEI.

J is TRBJ1-5 and V is TRBV6-5; TRBD1 agrees at 9 bases. CDR1 and CDR2 from the germline V gene are MNHEY and SVGAGI. The J segment lost 6 bases and the V segment lost 9 bases, leaving 9 bases of the junction unmatched. The CDR3 extends over 14 amino acids. CDR3 region: CASTLTGGGQPQHF. In nucleotides, the CDR3 is TGTGCCAGTACTCTCACAGGGGGCGGTCAGCCCCAGCATTTT.

The V call is TRBV11-3, the J call TRBJ1-2; D possibly corresponds to TRBD1 (5 bases). The V and J ends lost 4 bases and 10 bases respectively, with 13 bases between them. The CDR3 runs 12 residues. CDR1 and CDR2 from the germline V gene are SGHNT and YENEEA. The CDR3 protein is CASSYQGRVYTF. In DNA, the CDR3 is TGTGCCAGCAGCTACCAGGGCAGGGTCTACACCTTC.

The sample holds a few counts of this clone. The chain is built from TRBV5-1 and TRBJ2-1; no clear D. CDR1 SGHRS and CDR2 YFSETQ come from the germline V gene. The CDR3 contains 14 residues. The V and J ends lost 7 bases and 0 bases respectively, with 11 bases between them. CDR3 region: CASGGLSSYNEQFF. The CDR3 DNA follows: TGCGCCAGCGGCGGTCTTAGCTCCTACAATGAGCAGTTCTTC. Complete variable domain (other parts from reference TRBV5-1 and TRBJ2-1): KAGVTQTPRYLIKTRGQQVTLSCSPISGHRSVSWYQQTPGQGLQFLFEYFSETQRNKGNFPGRFSGRQFSNSRSEMNVSTLELGDSALYLCASGGLSSYNEQFFGPGTRLTVL.

The gene calls are TRBV5-1 and TRBJ2-1; D may be TRBD2 (5 bases). The CDR3 consists of 15 residues. Trimming removed 1 base at V and 7 bases at J, with 15 bases between. Germline CDR1 is SGHRS and CDR2 is YFSETQ. The CDR3, as DNA: TGCGCCAGCAGCTTGTCCTGGGAGATGGGGAATGAGCAGTTCTTC. Protein sequence: CASSLSWEMGNEQFF. The full variable domain, completed using reference TRBV5-1 and TRBJ2-1, is KAGVTQTPRYLIKTRGQQVTLSCSPISGHRSVSWYQQTPGQGLQFLFEYFSETQRNKGNFPGRFSGRQFSNSRSEMNVSTLELGDSALYLCASSLSWEMGNEQFFGPGTRLTVL.

For the CDR3, the DNA is TGTGCCAGTAGTATTATAAGGGGGAATCAGCCCCAGCATTTT. This gives the protein CASSIIRGNQPQHF. The chain combines TRBV19 with TRBJ1-5; D possibly corresponds to TRBD1 (6 bases). Germline V gene sequence: CDR1 LNHDA, CDR2 SQIVND (reference sequence). Trimming took 3 bases from V and 4 from J, leaving 10 bases between them. There are 14 residues in the CDR3.

The rearrangement uses TRBV7-9 and TRBJ1-5; no reliable D call. Germline loops: CDR1 SEHNR, CDR2 FQNEAQ (reference sequence). Trimming stripped 1 base from V and 5 bases from J, with 9 bases between. This CDR3 has 14 residues. CDR3 DNA: TGTGCCAGCAGCTTAGTGGGCCCTTATCAGCCCCAGCATTTT. Encoded protein: CASSLVGPYQPQHF.

The gene calls are TRBV6-5 and TRBJ2-3, with TRBD2 identical over 8 bases. The CDR3 loop spans 15 amino acids. V was pared by 6 bases and J by 3 bases, with 8 bases of the junction left unmatched. Germline V gene data show CDR1 as MNHEY and CDR2 as SVGAGI. CDR3 nucleotide sequence: TGTGCCAGCAGACCCATTCAGCGGGAGACAGATACGCAGTATTTT. This codes for CASRPIQRETDTQYF.

The V call is TRBV5-4, the J call TRBJ2-3, with D uncertain. V was trimmed by 1 base and J by 0 bases, leaving 6 bases between them. This CDR3 has 14 amino acids. The V gene's germline CDR1 is SGHNT and CDR2 YYREEE (reference sequence). This chain's CDR3 is CASSLLESTDTQYF. The CDR3 DNA follows: TGTGCCAGCAGCTTGTTAGAGAGCACAGATACGCAGTATTTT. Combining the CDR3 with reference TRBV5-4 and TRBJ2-3 gives the whole variable domain ETGVTQSPTHLIKTRGQQVTLRCSSQSGHNTVSWYQQALGQGPQFIFQYYREEENGRGNFPPRFSGLQFPNYSSELNVNALELDDSALYLCASSLLESTDTQYFGPGTRLTVL.

The chain carries TRBV5-1 and TRBJ1-1; 7 bases fit TRBD1. This CDR3 has 13 amino acids. CDR1 SGHRS and CDR2 YFSETQ come from the germline V gene. V trimming: 3 bases; J trimming: 4 bases; junction bases outside the gene matches: 3. CDR3 amino acids: CASSSRQGTEAFF. The CDR3 bases are TGCGCCAGCAGCTCAAGACAGGGCACTGAAGCTTTCTTT. Combining the CDR3 with reference TRBV5-1 and TRBJ1-1 gives the whole variable domain KAGVTQTPRYLIKTRGQQVTLSCSPISGHRSVSWYQQTPGQGLQFLFEYFSETQRNKGNFPGRFSGRQFSNSRSEMNVSTLELGDSALYLCASSSRQGTEAFFGQGTRLTVV.